What follows are 14 T cell receptor beta chains derived from one specimen sequenced in a study of blood T cell repertoires in COVID-19. Produced via immunoSEQ multiplex PCR; TCRdb's table is partial and in-frame only. The repertoire consists of 25,000 to 30,000 clones, with over 75% occurring once and the leading ten covering under 35%. Material for sequencing was peripheral blood. The receptors stem from an elderly woman with COVID-19, enrolled during active disease.

This clone has more than one count but fewer than ten. The V call is TRBV4-1, the J call TRBJ2-1; TRBD2 aligns across 13 bases. Germline CDR1 and CDR2: MGHRA and YSYEKL. Trimming removed 8 bases from V and 7 bases from J; junction bases left unmatched: 14. This CDR3 region has 17 residues. CDR3: CASRTLTSGGAFNEQFF. In nucleotides, the CDR3 is TGCGCCAGCCGCACACTCACTAGCGGGGGGGCCTTTAATGAGCAGTTCTTC.

V and J are TRBV20-1 and TRBJ1-1; D unresolved. Germline V CDR1 and CDR2: DFQATT, SNEGSKA (reference sequence). The CDR3 covers 11 residues. The V end was cut by 1 base, the J end by 11 bases, with 11 bases between. The CDR3 DNA reads as TGCAGTGCTAGAGGGGGAGGGTGGGCTTTCTTT. Its protein is CSARGGGWAFF.

This clone was seen more than once but under ten times. V usage is TRBV30 and J usage is TRBJ1-6; a possible D gene is TRBD1 (5 bases). Germline CDR1 is GTSNPN and CDR2 is SVGIG (reference sequence). V lost 2 bases and J lost 6, with 11 bases in between. This CDR3 is built from 14 residues. CDR3 loop: CAWSRDSTNSPLHF. The CDR3, as DNA: TGTGCCTGGAGTCGCGACAGCACTAATTCACCCCTCCACTTT.

The rearrangement links TRBV27 to TRBJ1-1; D is perhaps TRBD1 (6 bases). The CDR3 has 16 residues. Trimming took off 5 bases at V and 6 bases at J, with 22 bases between the two ends. Germline V CDR1 and CDR2: MNHEY, SMNVEV (reference sequence). In DNA, the CDR3 is TGTGCCAGCAGTATAGGGGGGGGCCAAGGCAGGGCTGAAGCTTTCTTT. It yields the protein CASSIGGGQGRAEAFF.

The V call is TRBV3-1 (or the pseudogene TRBV3-2), the J call TRBJ1-1; 8 bases fit TRBD1. The CDR3 totals 16 residues. Germline V gives CDR1 LGHDT, CDR2 YNNKEL (reference sequence). V shed 2 bases and J 4 bases; nucleotides not matched to a gene: 9. The CDR3 here is CASSQKPGGAFTEAFF. DNA of the CDR3: TGTGCCAGCAGCCAAAAGCCAGGGGGCGCCTTCACTGAAGCTTTCTTT.

This clone has just one count. This chain links TRBV19 with TRBJ2-7, with a possible D match to TRBD1 (5 bases). The CDR3 contains 16 residues. Germline assignment: CDR1 LNHDA and CDR2 SQIVND (reference sequence). V shed 3 bases and J shed 3 bases, with 18 bases lying between them. The chain's CDR3 is CASSMGSLGQVYEQYF. The CDR3 DNA follows: TGTGCCAGTAGTATGGGATCACTGGGGCAGGTCTACGAGCAGTACTTC.

The chain is built from TRBV2 and TRBJ2-2; 10 positions match TRBD2. J gave up 0 bases and V 2 bases, and 12 bases lay outside the gene matches. The germline CDR1 and CDR2 sequences are SNHLY and FYNNEI. CDR3 length: 20 residues. The CDR3 DNA reads TGTGCCAGCAGTGAAATTCGGCCTAGCGGGGGATTCGCGAACACCGGGGAGCTGTTTTTT. This gives the protein CASSEIRPSGGFANTGELFF.

This clone showed up just a few times. The chain links TRBV18 to TRBJ2-7; TRBD1 matches 7 bases. CDR1 is KGHSH and CDR2 is LQKENI in the germline V gene. The CDR3 is 15 amino acids. The junction had 9 bases not matched to a gene; V was cut back by 4 bases and J by 3 bases. CDR3 DNA sequence: TGTGCCAGCTCACAAAACAGGGGAGACCTCTACGAGCAGTACTTC. Its protein product is CASSQNRGDLYEQYF.

The chain couples TRBV19 to TRBJ1-5; 10 nucleotides match TRBD1. The V and J ends lost 4 bases and 5 bases, in that order; junction bases with no gene match: 5. The CDR3 is made up of 15 amino acids. CDR1 and CDR2 from the germline V gene are LNHDA and SQIVND (reference sequence). CDR3 in DNA: TGTGCCAGTAGTACCGGGACAGGGGAGTATCAGCCCCAGCATTTT. It codes for CASSTGTGEYQPQHF.

V is TRBV7-8 and J is TRBJ2-2; D gene unclear. V was clipped by 3 bases and J by 1 base, with 6 bases between them. This CDR3 spans 14 amino acids. Germline V gene lookup returns CDR1 SGHVS and CDR2 FQNEAQ. CDR3 sequence (DNA): TGTGCCAGCAGCTTGCGAGTGAACACCGGGGAGCTGTTTTTT. Protein sequence: CASSLRVNTGELFF. The full variable domain, with the rest looked up from reference TRBV7-8 and TRBJ2-2, is GAGVSQSPRYKVAKRGQDVALRCDPISGHVSLFWYQQALGQGPEFLTYFQNEAQLDKSGLPSDRFFAERPEGSVSTLKIQRTQQEDSAVYLCASSLRVNTGELFFGEGSRLTVL.

The chain joins TRBV7-2 to TRBJ2-2, with 8 nucleotides matching TRBD1. Germline V CDR1 and CDR2: SGHTA, FQGNSA. This CDR3 spans 16 amino acids. Trimming at V came to 5 bases and at J to 0 bases, leaving 5 bases not matched to a gene. CDR3 sequence: CASSPRTGSNTGELFF. The CDR3 DNA sequence: TGTGCCAGCAGCCCGAGGACAGGGTCGAACACCGGGGAGCTGTTTTTT.

V gene TRBV6-5 combines with J gene TRBJ1-5, with D tentatively TRBD1 (6 bases). The V gene's germline CDR1 is MNHEY and CDR2 SVGAGI. V lost 7 bases and J lost 2, with 12 bases in between. The length of the CDR3 is 14 residues. The CDR3 is CASMHRDGNQPQHF. CDR3 DNA: TGTGCCAGCATGCACAGGGATGGCAATCAGCCCCAGCATTTT.

The rearrangement uses TRBV18 and TRBJ1-1; no reliable D call. The CDR3 is made up of 14 amino acids. V was trimmed by 4 bases and J by 6 bases, leaving 15 bases between them. Germline-derived CDR1 and CDR2 are KGHSH and LQKENI. The CDR3 coding sequence is TGTGCCAGCTCACAACTGGGCTCCGTGTCTGAAGCTTTCTTT. Translation gives CASSQLGSVSEAFF. Based on the CDR3 plus reference TRBV18 and TRBJ1-1, the full variable domain is NAGVMQNPRHLVRRRGQEARLRCSPMKGHSHVYWYRQLPEEGLKFMVYLQKENIIDESGMPKERFSAEFPKEGPSILRIQQVVRGDSAAYFCASSQLGSVSEAFFGQGTRLTVV.

This clone came up once. The chain carries TRBV2 and TRBJ1-2; D possibly corresponds to TRBD1 (5 bases). This CDR3 contains 13 residues. The V gene's germline CDR1 is SNHLY and CDR2 FYNNEI. The germline V and J ends were trimmed by 4 bases and 8 bases, with 14 bases remaining between them. CDR3 region: CASSGGRGKGYTF. CDR3 nucleotides: TGTGCCAGCAGTGGAGGGCGGGGCAAAGGCTACACCTTC.